The 8 T cell receptor beta chains in this list originate from one sample, sequenced in a study of T cell responses to AZD1222 COVID-19 vaccine. Assay used: immunoSEQ multiplex PCR; TCRdb lists only in-frame clones, some missing. Of some 96,000 clones listed, around nine tenths are singletons. Sequencing was performed on peripheral blood, taken 28 days after the second AZD1222 dose. These receptors were taken from an adult who received the AZD1222 COVID-19 vaccine.

The chain links TRBV24-1 to TRBJ2-4, with 8 bases matching TRBD2. The trim removed 2 bases at V and 1 base at J, leaving 12 bases unmatched. CDR3 length: 19 residues. Looked up from germline, CDR1 is KGHDR and CDR2 is SFDVKD. The CDR3 loop is CATSDSRGSGRRAKNIQYF. DNA for the CDR3: TGTGCCACCAGTGATTCCCGGGGAAGCGGGAGACGGGCCAAAAACATTCAGTACTTC.

The chain joins TRBV10-3 to TRBJ1-2; 7 bases map to TRBD1. Germline V gene lookup returns CDR1 ENHRY and CDR2 SYGVKD. Losses at the gene ends were 10 bases for V and 5 bases for J; bases not matched to a gene: 16. The CDR3 has 15 residues. The CDR3: CATRYSGQEGYGYTF. The CDR3 DNA sequence: TGTGCCACCCGATACTCTGGACAGGAAGGATATGGCTACACCTTC.

This chain connects TRBV3-1 (or the pseudogene TRBV3-2) to TRBJ1-4; no firm D call. The V end lost 1 base, the J end lost 7 bases, and 13 bases lay between the germline ends. The CDR3 length is 15 residues. Germline loops: CDR1 LGHDT, CDR2 YNNKEL (reference sequence). CDR3 sequence: CASSQGAMRGEKLFF. The CDR3, as DNA: TGTGCCAGCAGCCAAGGAGCTATGCGGGGTGAAAAACTGTTTTTT.

The chain couples TRBV7-3 to TRBJ2-3, with D unclear. In germline, CDR1 is SGHTA, CDR2 FQGTGA. The ends were cut back, 4 bases at V and 5 bases at J, with 7 bases in the middle. CDR3 length: 12 amino acids. The CDR3 spells CASSSPGDTQYF. The CDR3 region has the DNA TGTGCCAGCAGCTCGCCGGGAGATACGCAGTATTTT.

The chain recombines TRBV5-1 with TRBJ1-3, with 7 bases matching TRBD1. This CDR3 spans 15 amino acids. Trimming at V came to 4 bases and at J to 0 bases, leaving 4 bases not matched to a gene. In germline, CDR1 is SGHRS, CDR2 YFSETQ. The CDR3 coding sequence is TGCGCCAGCAGCGTGGGACAGCTCTCTGGAAACACCATATATTTT. This gives the protein CASSVGQLSGNTIYF. Variable domain in full (rest from reference TRBV5-1 and TRBJ1-3): KAGVTQTPRYLIKTRGQQVTLSCSPISGHRSVSWYQQTPGQGLQFLFEYFSETQRNKGNFPGRFSGRQFSNSRSEMNVSTLELGDSALYLCASSVGQLSGNTIYFGEGSWLTVV.

This chain links TRBV29-1 with TRBJ1-1; the D is unclear. Trimming pared 5 bases from V and 5 bases from J, leaving 12 bases between. The length of the CDR3 is 12 residues. Germline CDR1 reads SQVTM; CDR2 reads ANQGSEA. The CDR3 is CSVYWVKTEAFF. In DNA, the CDR3 is TGCAGCGTTTATTGGGTTAAGACTGAAGCTTTCTTT.

V and J are TRBV7-9 and TRBJ2-3, with a tentative D call TRBD2 (5 bases). The germline V gene encodes CDR1 SEHNR and CDR2 FQNEAQ (reference sequence). Trimming took off 6 bases at V and 4 bases at J, with 8 bases between the two ends. The CDR3 has 12 amino acids. The CDR3 sequence is CASRPEADTQYF. In DNA form, the CDR3 reads TGTGCCAGCAGACCGGAGGCAGATACGCAGTATTTT.

Written as DNA, the CDR3 is TGTGCCAGCAGCGGGAGGGGATACAGCGAGCAGTACTTC. As protein: CASSGRGYSEQYF. The chain joins TRBV5-6 to TRBJ2-7; TRBD2 matches 7 bases. Trimming at V came to 4 bases and at J to 6 bases, leaving 7 bases not matched to a gene. Germline V gene data show CDR1 as SGHDT and CDR2 as YYEEEE. This CDR3 has 13 residues.